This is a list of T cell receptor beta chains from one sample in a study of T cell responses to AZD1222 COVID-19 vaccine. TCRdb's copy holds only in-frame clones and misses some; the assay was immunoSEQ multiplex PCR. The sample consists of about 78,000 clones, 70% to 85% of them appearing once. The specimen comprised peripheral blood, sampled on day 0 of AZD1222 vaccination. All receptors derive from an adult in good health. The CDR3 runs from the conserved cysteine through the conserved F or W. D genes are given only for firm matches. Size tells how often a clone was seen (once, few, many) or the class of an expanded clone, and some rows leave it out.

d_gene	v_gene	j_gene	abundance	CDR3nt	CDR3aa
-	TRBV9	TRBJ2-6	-	TGTGCCAGCAGCGCCCCTGATGGGAGGCTTAGCTCTGGGGCCAACGTCCTGACTTTC	CASSAPDGRLSSGANVLTF
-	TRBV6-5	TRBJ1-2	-	TGTGCCAGCAGTTACTCCCTGGGGGGGGCCTACGGCTACACCTTC	CASSYSLGGAYGYTF
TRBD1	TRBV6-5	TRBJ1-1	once	TGTGCCAGCATACCCGACAGGGTCGGTAGCACTGAAGCTTTCTTT	CASIPDRVGSTEAFF
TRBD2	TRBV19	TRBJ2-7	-	TGTGCCAGTAGCGAGCGGGAATCTATCCTTACCTACGAGCAGTACTTC	CASSERESILTYEQYF
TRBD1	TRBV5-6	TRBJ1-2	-	TGTGCCAGCAGCTTGGGACAGGGGAGCCTCCACTTCTATGGCTACACCTTC	CASSLGQGSLHFYGYTF
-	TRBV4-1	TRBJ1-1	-	TGCGCCAGCAGCCTGCGGGCAGGGAGATCGAACACTGAAGCTTTCTTT	CASSLRAGRSNTEAFF
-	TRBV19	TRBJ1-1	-	TGTGCCAGTAGTGAATCATGGGACTTGAACACTGAAGCTTTCTTT	CASSESWDLNTEAFF
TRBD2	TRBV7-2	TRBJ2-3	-	TGTGCCAGCAGATATACTAGCGGGGGGATATATACGCAGTATTTT	CASRYTSGGIYTQYF
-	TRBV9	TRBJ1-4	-	TGTGCCAGCAGCGTAGAGAGACAGCTAGAGTCAAATGAAAAACTGTTTTTT	CASSVERQLESNEKLFF
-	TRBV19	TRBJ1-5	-	TGTGCCAGTAGTATAGGCGCCCAGGGACACCAGCCCCAGCATTTT	CASSIGAQGHQPQHF
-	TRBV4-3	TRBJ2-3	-	TGCGCCAGCAGCCAAGTTTTGGGTAGGGATACGCAGTATTTT	CASSQVLGRDTQYF
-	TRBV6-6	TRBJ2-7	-	TGTGCCAGCAGTTACCAGGCCTCCTACGAGCAGTACTTC	CASSYQASYEQYF
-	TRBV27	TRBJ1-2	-	TGTGCCAGCAGTTTCTGGGCAGCATCTGCAAACGAGGGAGGCTACACCTTC	CASSFWAASANEGGYTF
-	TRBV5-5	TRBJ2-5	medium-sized	TGTGCCAGCAGCTTTCTTGCGGGTGGGGAGACCCAGTACTTC	CASSFLAGGETQYF
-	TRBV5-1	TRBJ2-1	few	TGCGCCAGCTCAACTGACGGGCGGTACAATGAGCAGTTCTTC	CASSTDGRYNEQFF
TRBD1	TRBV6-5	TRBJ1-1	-	TGTGCCAGCACCACAGGGGGGGCAAAGGGCGGGGAAGCTTTCTTT	CASTTGGAKGGEAFF
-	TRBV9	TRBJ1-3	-	TGTGCCAGCAGCGTAGGTCGGGGCCTCAGCTCTGGAAACACCATATATTTT	CASSVGRGLSSGNTIYF
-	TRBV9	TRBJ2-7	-	TGTGCCAGCAGCCCACTTTCCTCGGGAGCACAAAACTACGAGCAGTACTTC	CASSPLSSGAQNYEQYF
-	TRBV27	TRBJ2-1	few	TGTGCCAGCAGTTTAGTCAGGGAAGATTCCTCCTACAATGAGCAGTTCTTC	CASSLVREDSSYNEQFF
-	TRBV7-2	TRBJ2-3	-	TGTGCCAGCAGCTGGGAAGGGCGAGCAAATACGCAGTATTTT	CASSWEGRANTQYF
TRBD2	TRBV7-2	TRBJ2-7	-	TGTGCCAGCAGCCAAGGGAGGGTAGGGGACGAGCAGTACTTC	CASSQGRVGDEQYF
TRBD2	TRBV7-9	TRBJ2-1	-	TGTGCCAGCAGCTCCCTCCGAGGACTAGCGGGAGTTAATGAGCAGTTCTTC	CASSSLRGLAGVNEQFF
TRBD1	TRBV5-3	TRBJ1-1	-	TGTGCCAGAAGCTTGTCTGGGGGACAGGGGGAAACCACTGAAGCTTTCTTT	CARSLSGGQGETTEAFF
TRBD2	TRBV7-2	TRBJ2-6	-	TGTGCCAGCAGATCCGGGGGGGTCCCTGGGGCCAACGTCCTGACTTTC	CASRSGGVPGANVLTF
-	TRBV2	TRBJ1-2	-	TGTGCCAGCAGCACCCTCCCTGATCGTGGCTACACCTTC	CASSTLPDRGYTF
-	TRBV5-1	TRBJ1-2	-	TGCGCCAGCAGCTTGACCTCCAGGGGAGTGAGCTATGGCTACACCTTC	CASSLTSRGVSYGYTF
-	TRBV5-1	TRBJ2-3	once	TGCGCCAGCAGCTTAAGGACCTACACAGATACGCAGTATTTT	CASSLRTYTDTQYF
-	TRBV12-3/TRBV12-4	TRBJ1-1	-	TGTGCCAGCCGCGGGGGCGAAGCTTTCTTT	CASRGGEAFF
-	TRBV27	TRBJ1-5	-	TGTGCCAGCAGTTGGAGGGGGAATCAGCCCCAGCATTTT	CASSWRGNQPQHF
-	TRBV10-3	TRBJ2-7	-	TGTGCCATCAGCGGGTGGCAGAGCTCCTACGAGCAGTACTTC	CAISGWQSSYEQYF
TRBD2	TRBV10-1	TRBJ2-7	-	TGCGCCAGCAGTGATCCCACGGGAGGGTCGAACGAGCAGTACTTC	CASSDPTGGSNEQYF
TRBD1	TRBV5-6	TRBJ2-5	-	TGTGCCAGCAGCTTCACAGGGGGCGCGGTAGAGACCCAGTACTTC	CASSFTGGAVETQYF
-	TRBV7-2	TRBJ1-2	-	TGTGCCAGCAGCTCCTCTACAGGGCACAACGGCTACACCTTC	CASSSSTGHNGYTF
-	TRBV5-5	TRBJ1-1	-	TGTGCCAGCAGCTTGGACATGAACGCTTTCTTT	CASSLDMNAFF
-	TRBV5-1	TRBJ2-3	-	TGCGCCAGCAGCTTGGAGGGCAGGGCAGATACGCAGTATTTT	CASSLEGRADTQYF
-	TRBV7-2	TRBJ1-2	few	TGTGCCAGCAGCCCGAGTGGGACCGGGAACTATGGCTACACCTTC	CASSPSGTGNYGYTF
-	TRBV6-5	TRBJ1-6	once	TGTGCCAGCAGTTACTCTTCCGCGGATTCACCCCTCCACTTT	CASSYSSADSPLHF